This T cell receptor (beta chain) was sequenced for a study of blood T cell repertoires in COVID-19. Across the whole study: The United States, Italy and Spain were the sources of the acute and convalescent COVID-19 samples. Nucleic acid was either cDNA or gDNA, and it came from T cells, B-cell-depleted T cells, or PBMCs.

This clone came up a few times. Original processing methods: Reference gene primers were amplified, and this amplification served to estimate nucleated cell counts. The table came from immunoSEQ multiplex PCR; TCRdb's copy has only in-frame clones and leaves some out. That table is the source of V, J and clone size, and D and trimming were worked out from the DNA. The sample records more than 200,000 clones, 70% to 85% being singletons. Specimen: peripheral blood. This TCR was recovered from an elderly man with acute or convalescent COVID-19.

The CDR3 DNA is TGTGCCAGCAGTGTGGGGACAAACAATTCACCCCTCCACTTT. This gives the protein CASSVGTNNSPLHF. The V and J genes are TRBV25-1 and TRBJ1-6; a weak D match, TRBD1 (6 bases). Between the trimmed V and J ends, which lost 4 bases and 7 bases, there was a span of 11 bases. The CDR3 has 14 residues. The germline CDR1 and CDR2 sequences are MGHDK and SYGVNS.